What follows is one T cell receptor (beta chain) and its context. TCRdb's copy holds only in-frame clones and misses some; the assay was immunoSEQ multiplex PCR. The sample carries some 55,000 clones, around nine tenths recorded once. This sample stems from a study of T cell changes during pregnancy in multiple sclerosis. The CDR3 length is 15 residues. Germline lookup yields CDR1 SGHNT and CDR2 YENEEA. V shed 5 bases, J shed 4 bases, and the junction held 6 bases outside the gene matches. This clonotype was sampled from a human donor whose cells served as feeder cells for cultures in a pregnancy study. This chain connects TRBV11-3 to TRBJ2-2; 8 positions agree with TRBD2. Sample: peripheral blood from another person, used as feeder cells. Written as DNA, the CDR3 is TGTGCCAGCAGCAAAACTAGCGGAGGCACCGGGGAGCTGTTTTTT. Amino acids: CASSKTSGGTGELFF.